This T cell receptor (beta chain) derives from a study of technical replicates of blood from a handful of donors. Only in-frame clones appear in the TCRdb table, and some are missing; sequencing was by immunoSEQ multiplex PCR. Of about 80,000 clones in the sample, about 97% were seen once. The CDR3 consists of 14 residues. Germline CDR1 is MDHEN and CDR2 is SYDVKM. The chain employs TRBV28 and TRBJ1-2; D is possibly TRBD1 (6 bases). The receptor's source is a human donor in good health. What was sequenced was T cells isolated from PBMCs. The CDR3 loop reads CATGGARSNYGYTF. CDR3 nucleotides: TGTGCTACGGGGGGCGCAAGATCTAACTATGGCTACACCTTC.